Listed here is a single T cell receptor (beta chain). This record belongs to a study of blood T cell repertoires in COVID-19. Per germline, CDR1 LGHDT and CDR2 YNNKEL (reference sequence). Trimming removed 5 bases from V and 5 bases from J; junction bases left unmatched: 9. The CDR3 contains 15 residues. Clones were read by immunoSEQ multiplex PCR, and TCRdb kept only the in-frame ones, dropping some. The sample has around 160,000 clones, 81% seen once. Specimen: peripheral blood. The chain has TRBV3-1 (or the pseudogene TRBV3-2) and TRBJ2-7, with TRBD1 matching 10 bases. The sequence derives from a man aged 60 to 75 with active or convalescent COVID-19. CDR3 protein: CASSFTGTGDDEQYF. Here the CDR3 DNA reads TGTGCCAGCAGCTTCACCGGGACAGGGGACGACGAGCAGTACTTC.